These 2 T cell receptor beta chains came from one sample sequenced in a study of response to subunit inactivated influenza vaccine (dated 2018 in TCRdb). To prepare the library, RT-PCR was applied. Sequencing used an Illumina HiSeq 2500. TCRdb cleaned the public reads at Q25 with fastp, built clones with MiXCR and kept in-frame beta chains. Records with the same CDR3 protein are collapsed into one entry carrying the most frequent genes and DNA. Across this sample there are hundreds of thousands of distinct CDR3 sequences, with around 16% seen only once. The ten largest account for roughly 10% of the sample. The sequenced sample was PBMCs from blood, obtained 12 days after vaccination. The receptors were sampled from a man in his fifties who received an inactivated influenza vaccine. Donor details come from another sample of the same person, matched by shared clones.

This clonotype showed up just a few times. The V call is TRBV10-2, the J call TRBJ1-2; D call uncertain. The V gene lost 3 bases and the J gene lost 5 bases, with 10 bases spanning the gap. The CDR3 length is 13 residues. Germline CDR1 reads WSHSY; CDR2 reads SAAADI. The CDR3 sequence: CASSEKQKYGYTF. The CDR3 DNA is TGCGCCAGCAGTGAAAAACAGAAGTATGGCTACACCTTC.

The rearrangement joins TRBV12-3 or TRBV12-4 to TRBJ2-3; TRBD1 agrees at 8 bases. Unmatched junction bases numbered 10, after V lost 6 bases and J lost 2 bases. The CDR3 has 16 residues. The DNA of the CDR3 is TGTGCCAGCAGCCCTCCAGGGGGCGAGTTCACAGATACGCAGTATTTT. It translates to CASSPPGGEFTDTQYF.